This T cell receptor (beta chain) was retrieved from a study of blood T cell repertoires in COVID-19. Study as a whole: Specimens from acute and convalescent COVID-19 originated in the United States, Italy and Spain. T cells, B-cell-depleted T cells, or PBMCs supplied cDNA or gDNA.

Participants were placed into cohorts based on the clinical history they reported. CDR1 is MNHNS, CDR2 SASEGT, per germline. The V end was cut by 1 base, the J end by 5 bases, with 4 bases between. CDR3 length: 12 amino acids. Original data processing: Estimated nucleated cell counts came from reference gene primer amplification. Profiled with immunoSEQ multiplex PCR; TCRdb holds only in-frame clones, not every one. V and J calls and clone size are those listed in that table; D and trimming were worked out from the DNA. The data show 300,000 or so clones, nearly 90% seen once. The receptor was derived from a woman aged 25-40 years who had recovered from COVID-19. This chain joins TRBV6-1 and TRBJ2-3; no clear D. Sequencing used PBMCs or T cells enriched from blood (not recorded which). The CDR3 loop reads CASSEDRDTQYF. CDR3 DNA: TGTGCCAGCAGTGAAGATAGAGATACGCAGTATTTT.